The T cell receptor (beta chain) described here comes from a study of blood T cells in healthy people across ages. Next came a second PCR, run for roughly 6 to 11 cycles, which used a sample-barcoded 5' primer along with a J-beta primer mix. TCRdb processed the 5' RACE reads anew with MiXCR; each CDR3 protein has one entry. The table lists about 800,000 distinct CDR3 sequences, 20% to 30% of them singletons. The V end lost 3 bases, the J end lost 4 bases, and 16 bases lay between the germline ends. The CDR3 sequence is 16 residues long. CDR1 and CDR2 (germline): LNHDA, SQIVND (reference sequence). The sample was also linked to a second study, of T cells of mothers and their children.

Sequencing was carried out using blood. This sequence joins TRBV19 and TRBJ2-4; D is possibly TRBD1 or TRBD2 (7 bases each). This receptor was taken from a boy aged 5-17 years in good health. In DNA form, the CDR3 reads TGTGCCAGTAGTATCGGGAACAGGGGACTAAAAAACATTCAGTACTTC. Its protein is CASSIGNRGLKNIQYF.